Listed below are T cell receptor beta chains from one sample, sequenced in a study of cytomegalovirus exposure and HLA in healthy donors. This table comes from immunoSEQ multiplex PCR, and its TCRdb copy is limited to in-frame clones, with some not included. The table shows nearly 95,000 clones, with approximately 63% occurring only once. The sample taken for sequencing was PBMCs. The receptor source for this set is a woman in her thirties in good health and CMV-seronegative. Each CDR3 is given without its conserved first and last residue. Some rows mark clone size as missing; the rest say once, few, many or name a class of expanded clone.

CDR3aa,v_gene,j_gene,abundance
ASSPGGGLAKNIQY,TRBV5-4,TRBJ2-4,few
ASCPTGLTEKLF,TRBV6-5,TRBJ1-4,NA
ASTRDTDRGTQY,TRBV19,TRBJ2-5,NA
ASSRDSGYEQY,TRBV9,TRBJ2-7,NA
SVEFLSEQF,TRBV29-1,TRBJ2-1,NA
ASSLGESRNQPQH,TRBV5-1,TRBJ1-5,NA
ASSFRQGTTDTQY,TRBV5-6,TRBJ2-3,NA
ASTGVSTNEKLF,TRBV2,TRBJ1-4,once
ASSLATGTGGSYEQY,TRBV5-4,TRBJ2-7,few
ASSLTGSYNEQF,TRBV5-4,TRBJ2-1,NA
ASAITSGANVLT,TRBV6-1,TRBJ2-6,few
ASSTTSGGANTGELF,TRBV10-2,TRBJ2-2,NA
ASSGGGAGANVLT,TRBV9,TRBJ2-6,NA
ASSTQGAGGTQY,TRBV7-2,TRBJ2-5,few
AISDLNAGRFGEQY,TRBV10-3,TRBJ2-7,NA
ASSETDRVGEKLF,TRBV5-6,TRBJ1-4,few
AWSSTKYEQY,TRBV30,NA,NA
ANSYSAQGYNEQF,TRBV6-5,TRBJ2-1,NA
ASSLGWDRTEQY,TRBV5-1,NA,NA
AWSAYTEAF,TRBV30,TRBJ1-1,NA
ASSREARGEQY,TRBV5-6,TRBJ2-7,NA
ASSYRDSYEQY,TRBV2,TRBJ2-7,NA
SARKEVGAF,TRBV20-1,TRBJ1-1,few
ASSSGGRRDTEAF,TRBV10-1,TRBJ1-1,NA
ASSLGIAGGRYEQY,TRBV5-1,TRBJ2-7,NA
ASSLASIGNEKLF,TRBV7-9,TRBJ1-4,NA
ASSRGQGASETQY,TRBV6-7,TRBJ2-5,once
AWSVVPTGTQY,TRBV30,TRBJ2-5,NA
ATSPGTRAFGQF,TRBV4-1,TRBJ2-1,NA
ASSFGDRGLAKNIQY,TRBV7-2,TRBJ2-4,few
ASSVGGGHYEQY,TRBV2,TRBJ2-7,once
ASSGDRGRNTDTQY,TRBV10-1,TRBJ2-3,NA
ASRETSGAAYEQY,TRBV10-2,TRBJ2-7,few
ASSDGAAYEQY,TRBV2,TRBJ2-7,NA
ASSFGDRSNQPQH,TRBV27,TRBJ1-5,NA
ASSPGQGGYGYT,TRBV5-1,TRBJ1-2,NA
ASSAQGSTNEKLF,TRBV7-9,TRBJ1-4,few
ASSDTGGGYEQY,TRBV7-6,TRBJ2-7,few
ASLYHTGPRY,TRBV2,TRBJ2-7,NA
ASSQGHSSNGYT,TRBV4-1,TRBJ1-2,few
ASSLDAWLMRKTQY,TRBV5-1,TRBJ2-5,few
AISASQGYEQY,TRBV10-3,TRBJ2-7,NA
ASSQEFASGRGEQF,TRBV4-1,TRBJ2-1,NA
ASTATGAKNIQY,TRBV5-1,TRBJ2-4,NA
ASSLYRGHYGYT,TRBV28,TRBJ1-2,few
ASSSRDRDYNEQF,TRBV5-1,TRBJ2-1,NA
APRNTGELF,TRBV7-9,TRBJ2-2,NA
ASSPRSGVTEQF,TRBV18,TRBJ2-1,NA
ASSVVGLSKQETQY,TRBV9,TRBJ2-5,NA
ASSILRGNGGNEQF,TRBV19,TRBJ2-1,NA
ASSRDSYSNQPQH,TRBV6-6,TRBJ1-5,NA
ASSPRGRVNTGELF,TRBV21-1,TRBJ2-2,NA
ASSPYPRTGGNYGYT,TRBV19,TRBJ1-2,once
ASSFVEVGYT,TRBV11-2,TRBJ1-2,NA
ASSYGGVSDSPLH,TRBV2,TRBJ1-6,NA
AISEGRGPTDTQY,TRBV10-3,TRBJ2-3,NA
ASSRGQGRTEAF,TRBV19,TRBJ1-1,once
ASSRGQGSEQY,TRBV5-1,TRBJ2-7,NA